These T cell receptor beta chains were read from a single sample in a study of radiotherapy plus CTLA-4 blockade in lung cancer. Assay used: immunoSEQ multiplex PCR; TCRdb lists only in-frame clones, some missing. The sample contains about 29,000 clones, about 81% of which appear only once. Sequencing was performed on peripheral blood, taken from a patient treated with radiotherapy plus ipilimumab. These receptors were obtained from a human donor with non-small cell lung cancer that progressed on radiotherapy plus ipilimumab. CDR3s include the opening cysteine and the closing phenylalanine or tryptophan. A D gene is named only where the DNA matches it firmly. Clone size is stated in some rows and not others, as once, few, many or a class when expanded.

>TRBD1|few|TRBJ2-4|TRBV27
TGTGCCAGCAGACAGGGGGCCAAAAACATTCAGTACTTC
CASRQGAKNIQYF
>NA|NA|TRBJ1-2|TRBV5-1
TGCGCCAGCAGGCTTGGGACAAGCGAGGTTTATGGCTACACCTTC
CASRLGTSEVYGYTF
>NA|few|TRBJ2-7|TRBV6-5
TGTGCCAGCAGTTACTCGTTACACACAGCCCTCTACGAGCAGTACTTC
CASSYSLHTALYEQYF
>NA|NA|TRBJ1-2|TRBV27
TGTGCCAGCAGTTCCAGGGCCTATGTCTTC
CASSSRAYVF
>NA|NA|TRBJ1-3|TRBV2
TGTGCCAGCAGCCCATTAGTGGGCGGAAACACCATATATTTT
CASSPLVGGNTIYF
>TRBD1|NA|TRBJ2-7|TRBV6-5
TGTGCCAGCAGTTACTCGGGACAGGGCTCCTACGAGCAGTACTTC
CASSYSGQGSYEQYF
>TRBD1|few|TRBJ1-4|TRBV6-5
TGTGCCAGCAGAGCCACGGACAGGGTTTTGTTTTTT
CASRATDRVLFF
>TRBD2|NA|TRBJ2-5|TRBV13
TGTGCCAGCAGCACCCGACTAGCGGGCCCGTCGGAGACCCAGTACTTC
CASSTRLAGPSETQYF
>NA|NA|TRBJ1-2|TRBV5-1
TGCGCCAGCAGCTTATTCGGGGTTCACTATGGCTACACCTTC
CASSLFGVHYGYTF
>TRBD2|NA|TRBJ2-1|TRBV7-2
TGTGCCAGCAGCACCGGGACTAGCGGGGGAAATTACAATGAGCAGTTCTTC
CASSTGTSGGNYNEQFF
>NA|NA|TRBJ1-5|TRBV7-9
TGTGCCAGCAGCTTGGGGCAGCAGGTTAGCAATCAGCCCCAGCATTTT
CASSLGQQVSNQPQHF
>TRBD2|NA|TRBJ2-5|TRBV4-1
TGCGCCAGCAGCCACTGGAGAGCAGCGGGGGGAGAGACCCAGTACTTC
CASSHWRAAGGETQYF
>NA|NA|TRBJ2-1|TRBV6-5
TGTGCCAGCACCAAGGGCAGGGGTTATAATGAGCAGTTCTTC
CASTKGRGYNEQFF
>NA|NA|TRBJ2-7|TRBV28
TGTGCCAGCACCCCCGGACAGAGCTCCTACGAGCAGTACTTC
CASTPGQSSYEQYF
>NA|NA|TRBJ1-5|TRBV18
TGTGCCAGCTCACGGGACAATAGCAATCAGCCCCAGCATTTT
CASSRDNSNQPQHF
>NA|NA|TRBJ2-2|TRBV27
TGTGCCAGCAGTCGACAGGTTATCGGGGAGCTGTTTTTT
CASSRQVIGELFF
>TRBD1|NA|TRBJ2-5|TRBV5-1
TGCGCCAGCAGCTCGACCCCGGGACAGGGGGCCTCAAGGGAGGAGACCCAGTACTTC
CASSSTPGQGASREETQYF
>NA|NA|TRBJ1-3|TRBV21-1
TGTGCCACCAAAGCAGGGGGCCTCTCTGGAAACACCATATATTTT
CATKAGGLSGNTIYF
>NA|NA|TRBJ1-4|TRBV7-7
TGTGCTAGCAGCTTAGGGGTCGGGGATGAAAAACTGTTTTTT
CASSLGVGDEKLFF
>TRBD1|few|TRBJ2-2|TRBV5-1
TGCGCCAGCAGCTCGGACAGGGAGAACACCGGGGAGCTGTTTTTT
CASSSDRENTGELFF
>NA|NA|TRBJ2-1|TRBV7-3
TGTGCCAGCAGCTTACGATCCTGGGGGGTCGGCAATGAGCAGTTCTTC
CASSLRSWGVGNEQFF
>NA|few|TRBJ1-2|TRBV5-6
TGTGCCAGCAGCTTGGAGACAGTCAGTAACTATGGCTACACCTTC
CASSLETVSNYGYTF
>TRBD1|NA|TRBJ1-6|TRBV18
TGTGCCAGCTCCCAAGACAGGGGGGATTCACCCCTCCACTTT
CASSQDRGDSPLHF
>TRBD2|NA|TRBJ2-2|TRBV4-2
TGTGCCAGCAGCCGGGGCTTTGGCGGGGGTAACACCGGGGAGCTGTTTTTT
CASSRGFGGGNTGELFF
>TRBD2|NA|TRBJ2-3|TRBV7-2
TGTGCCAGCAGTCAATTAGCGGGGGGCGCGGCAGATACGCAGTATTTT
CASSQLAGGAADTQYF
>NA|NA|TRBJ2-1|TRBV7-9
TGTGCCAGCAGCTTAAAAGACAGGCCGTACAATGAGCAGTTCTTC
CASSLKDRPYNEQFF
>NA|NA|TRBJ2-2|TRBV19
TGTGCCAGTACCCGCGGAGGGGGGGCTAGCGCAACCGGGGAGCTGTTTTTT
CASTRGGGASATGELFF
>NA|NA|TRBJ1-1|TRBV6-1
TGTGCCAGCAGTGAATGGGTAGGGGTGCGGGGGCGAGGGAAAGAAGCTTTCTTT
CASSEWVGVRGRGKEAFF
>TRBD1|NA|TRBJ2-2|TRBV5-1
TGCGCCAGCAGCTCAACACCGGGACAGATGAACACCGGGGAGCTGTTTTTT
CASSSTPGQMNTGELFF
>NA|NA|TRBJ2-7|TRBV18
TGTGCCAGCTCACCACGGCGACAGTTCTACGAGCAGTACTTC
CASSPRRQFYEQYF
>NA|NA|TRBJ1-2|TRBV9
TGTGCCAGCAGCCCGACAGCGTATGGCTACACCTTC
CASSPTAYGYTF
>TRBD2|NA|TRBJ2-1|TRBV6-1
TGTGCCAGCTACCTGTTTAGCGGGGGGGCGTATGAGCAGTTCTTC
CASYLFSGGAYEQFF
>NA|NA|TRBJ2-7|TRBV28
TGTGCCAGCAGTTCCCGGGAAGAGCAGTACTTC
CASSSREEQYF
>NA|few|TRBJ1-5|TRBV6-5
TGTGCCAGCAGTAAAGGGGTCAACCAGCCCCAGCATTTT
CASSKGVNQPQHF
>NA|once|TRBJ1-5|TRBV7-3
TGTGCCAGCCCCGGCAGGGAGGGAGATCAGCCCCAGCATTTT
CASPGREGDQPQHF
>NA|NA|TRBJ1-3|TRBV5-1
TGCGCCACCAGCCCGGGGGGGGCGGAAAACACCATATATTTT
CATSPGGAENTIYF
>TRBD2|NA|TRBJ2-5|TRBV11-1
TGTGCCAGCAGCTTAGTGGCCGGGACTAGCCTAGAGACCCAGTACTTC
CASSLVAGTSLETQYF
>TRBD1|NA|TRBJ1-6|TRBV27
TGTGCCAGCAGTTCCCTGACAGGGGGAAATTCACCCCTCCACTTT
CASSSLTGGNSPLHF
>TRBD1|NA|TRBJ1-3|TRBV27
TGTGCCAGCAGTTTGCAGGGGGGCGGAAACACCATATATTTT
CASSLQGGGNTIYF
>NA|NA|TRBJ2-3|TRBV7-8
TGTGCCAGCAGCTACACCCCCTCTAGCACAGATACGCAGTATTTT
CASSYTPSSTDTQYF
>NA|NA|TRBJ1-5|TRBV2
TGTGCCAGCAGAGGGGATAGCAATCAGCCCCAGCATTTT
CASRGDSNQPQHF
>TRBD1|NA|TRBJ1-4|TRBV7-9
TGTGCCAGCAGCGTGGCAGGGGGCCAGGGTGAAAAACTGTTTTTT
CASSVAGGQGEKLFF
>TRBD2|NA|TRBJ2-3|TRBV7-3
TGTGCCAGCAGCGCGGGACTAGCGGGGGGAAGGGCAGATACGCAGTATTTT
CASSAGLAGGRADTQYF
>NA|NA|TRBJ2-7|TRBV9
TGTGCCAGCAGCGTAGGCGGCTACTCCTACGAGCAGTACTTC
CASSVGGYSYEQYF
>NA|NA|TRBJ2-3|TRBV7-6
TGTGCCAGCGCGTTAGTAAGCACAGATACGCAGTATTTT
CASALVSTDTQYF
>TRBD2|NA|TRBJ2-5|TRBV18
TGTGCCAGCTTCCAGCGGGGGGGACAAGAGACCCAGTACTTC
CASFQRGGQETQYF
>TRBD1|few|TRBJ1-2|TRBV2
TGTGCCAGCAAAGGGGGCAATGGCTACACCTTC
CASKGGNGYTF
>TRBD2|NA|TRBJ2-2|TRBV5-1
TGCGCCAGCAGCTCTGGACTAGCGGGGTTGAACACCGGGGAGCTGTTTTTT
CASSSGLAGLNTGELFF
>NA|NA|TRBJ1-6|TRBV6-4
TGTGCCAGCAGTGACAAGGGGAATTCACCCCTCCACTTT
CASSDKGNSPLHF